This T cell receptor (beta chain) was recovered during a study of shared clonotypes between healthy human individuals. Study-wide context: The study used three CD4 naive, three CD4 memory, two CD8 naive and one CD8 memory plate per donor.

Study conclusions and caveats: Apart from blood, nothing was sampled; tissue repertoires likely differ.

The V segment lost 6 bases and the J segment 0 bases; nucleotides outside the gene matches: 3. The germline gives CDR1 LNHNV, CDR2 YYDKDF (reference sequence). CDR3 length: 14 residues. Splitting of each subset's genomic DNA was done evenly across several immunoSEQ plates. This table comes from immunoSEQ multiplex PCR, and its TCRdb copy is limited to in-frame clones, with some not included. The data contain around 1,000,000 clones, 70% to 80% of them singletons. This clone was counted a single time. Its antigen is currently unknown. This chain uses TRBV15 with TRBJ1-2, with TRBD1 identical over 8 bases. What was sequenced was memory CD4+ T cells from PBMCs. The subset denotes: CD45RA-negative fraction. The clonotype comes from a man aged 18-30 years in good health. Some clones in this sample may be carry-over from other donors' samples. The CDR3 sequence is CATRMDRANYGYTF. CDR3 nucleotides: TGTGCCACCAGGATGGACAGGGCTAACTATGGCTACACCTTC.